A single T cell receptor beta chain is shown here with its context. J gave up 4 bases and V 5 bases, and 7 bases lay outside the gene matches. Germline CDR1 SEHNR, CDR2 FQNEAQ (reference sequence). The CDR3 has 15 residues. These data belong to a study of blood T cells in healthy people across ages. A second about 7 to 11 cycle PCR used barcoded and J-beta primers. TCRdb ran MiXCR on the 5' RACE reads and lists one entry per CDR3 protein. The table has about 800,000 distinct CDR3 sequences, around 25% seen once. In addition, the sample was reused for a study of T cells of mothers and their children.

This chain connects TRBV7-9 to TRBJ2-1, with 8 nucleotides matching TRBD1. The sequence was collected from a boy between 10 and 17 years old in good health. The sequenced sample was blood. The CDR3 here is CASSHRDRLYNEQFF. In nucleotides, the CDR3 is TGTGCCAGCAGCCACCGGGACAGGCTATACAATGAGCAGTTCTTC.